This T cell receptor beta chain came from a study of cytomegalovirus exposure and HLA in healthy donors. Note on this clone: Its antigen is unidentified.

V dropped 5 bases and J dropped 6; count of bases not matched to a gene: 10. Germline V CDR1 and CDR2: SGHRS, YFSETQ. This CDR3 is built from 14 residues. General study findings and limits: CMV serostatus was the only recorded immune exposure for donors. The authors later linked a missense DCLRE1C variant to TCR beta V- and J-gene trimming. Sequencing artifact likely explains a cluster of highly shared sequence variants.

The study ran its PCR with 60 Vbeta and 13 Jbeta primers. Method: immunoSEQ multiplex PCR; TCRdb's copy keeps in-frame clones and lacks some. The profile shows a few hundred thousand clones, roughly 80% of them singletons. The receptor comes from a girl aged 2 to 9 in good health and CMV-seronegative. Input material: PBMCs. The chain is built from TRBV5-1 and TRBJ1-1; TRBD1 matches at 7 bases. This CDR3 reads CASRGDSPTPEAFF. DNA for the CDR3: TGCGCCAGCAGAGGGGACAGCCCGACCCCTGAAGCTTTCTTT.